What follows is one T cell receptor beta chain and its context. The table came from immunoSEQ multiplex PCR; TCRdb's copy has only in-frame clones and leaves some out. The sample contains some 19,000 clones, about 82% of which appear only once. Treatment noted: preoperative locoregional IRX-2 cytokine immunotherapy. The data were obtained in a study of preoperative IRX-2 immunotherapy in early breast cancer. The length of the CDR3 is 15 residues. Unmatched junction bases numbered 5, after V lost 0 bases and J lost 10 bases. Germline V CDR1 and CDR2: MNHGY, SAAAGT. The chain combines TRBV6-8 with TRBJ1-6; TRBD1 aligns across 8 bases. The source of this sequence is a human donor with breast cancer. The sample here was lymph node tissue, taken after IRX-2 immunotherapy. In DNA form, the CDR3 reads TGTGCCAGCAGTTACTCGATCCAGGGGGCCTCACCCCTCCACTTT. Its protein product is CASSYSIQGASPLHF.